This record covers a single T cell receptor (beta chain). This CDR3 is 15 amino acids long. Germline CDR1 and CDR2: DFQATT and SNEGSKA (reference sequence). Trimming took 4 bases from V and 1 from J, leaving 16 bases between them. Separate cDNA molecules each had unique molecular identifiers attached to them. TCRdb ran MiXCR on the 5' RACE reads and lists one entry per CDR3 protein. This sample has tens of thousands of distinct CDR3 sequences, with around 13% found just once. This specimen belongs to a study of early T cells in non-severe SARS-CoV-2 infection. The chain joins TRBV20-1 to TRBJ1-1; no clear D. This sequence was found in an adult who was a healthcare worker with PCR-confirmed SARS-CoV-2 infection or an uninfected control (not recorded which). The sequenced sample was whole blood. CDR3 DNA: TGCAGTGCTACCGACGGACCCCTTTCGAACACTGAAGCTTTCTTT. Its protein product is CSATDGPLSNTEAFF.